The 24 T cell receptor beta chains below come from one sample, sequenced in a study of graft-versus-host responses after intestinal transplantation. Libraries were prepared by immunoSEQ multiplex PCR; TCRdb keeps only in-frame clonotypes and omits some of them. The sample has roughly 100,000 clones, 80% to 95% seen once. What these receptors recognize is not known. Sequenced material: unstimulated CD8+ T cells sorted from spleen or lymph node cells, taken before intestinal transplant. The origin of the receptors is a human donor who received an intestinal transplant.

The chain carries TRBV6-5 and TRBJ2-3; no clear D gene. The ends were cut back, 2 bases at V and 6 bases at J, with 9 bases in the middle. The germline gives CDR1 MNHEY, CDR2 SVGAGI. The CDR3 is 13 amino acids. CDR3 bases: TGTGCCAGCAGTTACGGCAGGACGGATACGCAGTATTTT. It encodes CASSYGRTDTQYF.

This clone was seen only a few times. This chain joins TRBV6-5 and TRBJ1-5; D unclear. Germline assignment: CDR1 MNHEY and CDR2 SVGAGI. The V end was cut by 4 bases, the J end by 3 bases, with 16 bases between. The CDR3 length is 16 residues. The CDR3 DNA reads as TGTGCCAGCAGTTTAAACGGTTGGACGAACAATCAGCCCCAGCATTTT. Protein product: CASSLNGWTNNQPQHF.

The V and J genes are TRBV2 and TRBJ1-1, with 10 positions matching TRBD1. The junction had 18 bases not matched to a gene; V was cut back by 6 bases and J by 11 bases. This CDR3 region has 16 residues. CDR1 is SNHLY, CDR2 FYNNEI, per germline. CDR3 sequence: CASRETGTGAPKGAFF. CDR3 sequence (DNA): TGTGCCAGCAGAGAAACCGGGACAGGGGCCCCGAAGGGGGCTTTCTTT.

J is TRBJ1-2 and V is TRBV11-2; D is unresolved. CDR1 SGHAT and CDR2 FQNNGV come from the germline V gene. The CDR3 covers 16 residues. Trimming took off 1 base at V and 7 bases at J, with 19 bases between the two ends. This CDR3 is CASSLGVPRQGSGYTF. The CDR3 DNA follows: TGTGCCAGCAGCTTAGGAGTTCCGAGGCAAGGGAGTGGCTACACCTTC.

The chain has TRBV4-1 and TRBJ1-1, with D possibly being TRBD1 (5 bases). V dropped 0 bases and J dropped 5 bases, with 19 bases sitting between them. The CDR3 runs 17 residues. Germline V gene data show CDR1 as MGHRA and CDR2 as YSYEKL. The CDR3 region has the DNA TGCGCCAGCAGCCAAGATCCTATGGGGGGTGTTAGGACTGAAGCTTTCTTT. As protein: CASSQDPMGGVRTEAFF.

The chain's CDR3 is CASEQGIGTDTQYF. CDR3 nucleotides: TGTGCCAGCGAACAGGGTATCGGCACAGATACGCAGTATTTT. V gene TRBV2 combines with J gene TRBJ2-3; D possibly corresponds to TRBD1 (6 bases). The ends were cut back, 8 bases at V and 1 base at J, with 13 bases in the middle. The CDR3 contains 14 residues. Germline-derived CDR1 and CDR2 are SNHLY and FYNNEI.

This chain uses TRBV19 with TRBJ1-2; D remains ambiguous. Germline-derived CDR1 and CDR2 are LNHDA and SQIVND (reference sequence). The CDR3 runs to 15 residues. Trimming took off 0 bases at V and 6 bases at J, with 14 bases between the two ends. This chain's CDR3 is CASSIDDGGRHGYTF. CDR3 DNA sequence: TGTGCCAGTAGTATAGACGACGGAGGCCGGCATGGCTACACCTTC.

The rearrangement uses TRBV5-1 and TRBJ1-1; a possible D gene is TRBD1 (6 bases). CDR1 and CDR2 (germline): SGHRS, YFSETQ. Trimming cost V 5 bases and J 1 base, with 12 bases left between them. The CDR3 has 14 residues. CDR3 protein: CASRADRTNTEAFF. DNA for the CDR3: TGCGCCAGCAGAGCAGACAGGACGAACACTGAAGCTTTCTTT.

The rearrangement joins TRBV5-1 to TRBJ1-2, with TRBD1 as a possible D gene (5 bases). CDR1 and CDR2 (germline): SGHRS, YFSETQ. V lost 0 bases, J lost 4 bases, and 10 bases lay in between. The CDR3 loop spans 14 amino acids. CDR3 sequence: CASSLAGGGYGYTF. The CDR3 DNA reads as TGCGCCAGCAGCTTGGCTGGGGGAGGCTATGGCTACACCTTC.

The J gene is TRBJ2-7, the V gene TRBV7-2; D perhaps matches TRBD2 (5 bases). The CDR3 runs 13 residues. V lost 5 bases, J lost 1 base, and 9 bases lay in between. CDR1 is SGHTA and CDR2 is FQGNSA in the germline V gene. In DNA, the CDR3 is TGTGCCAGCAGCCCCGGACTTTCCTACGAGCAGTACTTC. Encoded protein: CASSPGLSYEQYF.

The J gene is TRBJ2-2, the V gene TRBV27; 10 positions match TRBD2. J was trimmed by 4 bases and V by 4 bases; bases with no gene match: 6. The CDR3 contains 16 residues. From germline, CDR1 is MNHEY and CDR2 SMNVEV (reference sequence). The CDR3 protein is CASSSAGGPFTGELFF. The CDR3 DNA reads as TGTGCCAGCAGTTCAGCGGGGGGGCCCTTCACCGGGGAGCTGTTTTTT.

The CDR3 sequence is CASSTSDEGSETQYF. The DNA for the CDR3 is TGTGCCAGCAGCACATCCGATGAGGGGTCAGAGACCCAGTACTTC. The V and J genes are TRBV7-9 and TRBJ2-5; D may correspond to TRBD1 or TRBD2 (5 bases each). The germline CDR1 and CDR2 sequences are SEHNR and FQNEAQ (reference sequence). This CDR3 is 15 amino acids long. Trimming left V 5 bases short and J 4 bases short, with 17 bases between. Supplemented by reference TRBV7-9 and TRBJ2-5, the full variable domain reads DTGVSQNPRHKITKRGQNVTFRCDPISEHNRLYWYRQTLGQGPEFLTYFQNEAQLEKSRLLSDRFSAERPKGSFSTLEIQRTEQGDSAMYLCASSTSDEGSETQYFGPGTRLLVL.

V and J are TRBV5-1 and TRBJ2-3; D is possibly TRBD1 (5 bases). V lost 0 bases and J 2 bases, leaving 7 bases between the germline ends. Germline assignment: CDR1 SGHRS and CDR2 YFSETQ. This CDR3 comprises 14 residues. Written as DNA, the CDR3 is TGCGCCAGCAGCTTGGCGGACACCACAGATACGCAGTATTTT. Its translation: CASSLADTTDTQYF.

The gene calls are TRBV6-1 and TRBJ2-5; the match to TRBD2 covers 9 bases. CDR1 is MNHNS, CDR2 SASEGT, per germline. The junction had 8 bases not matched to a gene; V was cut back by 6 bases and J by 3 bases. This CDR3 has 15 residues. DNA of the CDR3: TGTGCCAGCAGCCTTAGCGGGGGCCTCGAAGAGACCCAGTACTTC. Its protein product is CASSLSGGLEETQYF.

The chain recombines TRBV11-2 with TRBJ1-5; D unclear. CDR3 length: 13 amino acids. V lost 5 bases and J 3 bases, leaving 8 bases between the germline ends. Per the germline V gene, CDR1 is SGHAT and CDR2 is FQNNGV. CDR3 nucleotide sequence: TGTGCCAGCAGCGTAGGGAACAATCAGCCCCAGCATTTT. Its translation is CASSVGNNQPQHF.

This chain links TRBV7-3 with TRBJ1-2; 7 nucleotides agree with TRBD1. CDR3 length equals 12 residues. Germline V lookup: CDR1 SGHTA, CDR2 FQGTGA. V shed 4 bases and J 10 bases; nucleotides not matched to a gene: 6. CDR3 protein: CASSSRQGDYTF. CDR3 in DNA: TGTGCCAGCAGCTCCCGACAGGGTGACTACACCTTC. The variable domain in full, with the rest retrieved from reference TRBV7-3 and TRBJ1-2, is GAGVSQTPSNKVTEKGKYVELRCDPISGHTALYWYRQSLGQGPEFLIYFQGTGAADDSGLPNDRFFAVRPEGSVSTLKIQRTERGDSAVYLCASSSRQGDYTFGSGTRLTVV.

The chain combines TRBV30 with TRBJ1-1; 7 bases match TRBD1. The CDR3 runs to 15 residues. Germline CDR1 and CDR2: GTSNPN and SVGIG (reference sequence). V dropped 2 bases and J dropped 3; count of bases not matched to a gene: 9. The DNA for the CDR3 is TGTGCCTGGAGTAGAGGGGGCGTCGTTCACACTGAAGCTTTCTTT. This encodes CAWSRGGVVHTEAFF.

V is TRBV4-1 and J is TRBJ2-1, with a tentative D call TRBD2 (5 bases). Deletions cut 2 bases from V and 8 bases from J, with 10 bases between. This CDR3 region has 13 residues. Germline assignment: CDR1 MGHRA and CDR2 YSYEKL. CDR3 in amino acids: CASSQSGLDEQFF. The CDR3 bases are TGCGCCAGCAGCCAAAGCGGTTTGGATGAGCAGTTCTTC.

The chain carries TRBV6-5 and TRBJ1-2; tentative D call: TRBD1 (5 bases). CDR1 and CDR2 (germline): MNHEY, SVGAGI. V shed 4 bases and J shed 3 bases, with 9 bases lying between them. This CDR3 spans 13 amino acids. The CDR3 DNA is TGTGCCAGCAGTTTCCAGGGAGACTATGGCTACACCTTC. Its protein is CASSFQGDYGYTF.

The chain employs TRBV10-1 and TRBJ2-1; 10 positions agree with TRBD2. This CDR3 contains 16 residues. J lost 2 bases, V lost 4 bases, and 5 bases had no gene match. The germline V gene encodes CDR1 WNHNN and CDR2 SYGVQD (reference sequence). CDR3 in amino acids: CASSALSGGAYNEQFF. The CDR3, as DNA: TGCGCCAGCAGTGCCCTAAGCGGGGGGGCCTACAATGAGCAGTTCTTC.

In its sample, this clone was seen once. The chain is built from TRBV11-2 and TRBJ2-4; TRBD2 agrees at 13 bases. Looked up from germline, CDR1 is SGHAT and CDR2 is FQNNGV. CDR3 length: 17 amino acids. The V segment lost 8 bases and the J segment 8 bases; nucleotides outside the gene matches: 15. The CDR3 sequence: CASAYWTSGGPKHIQYF. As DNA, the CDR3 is TGTGCCAGCGCCTATTGGACTAGCGGGGGACCAAAACACATTCAGTACTTC. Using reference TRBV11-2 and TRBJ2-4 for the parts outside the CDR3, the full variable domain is EAGVAQSPRYKIIEKRQSVAFWCNPISGHATLYWYQQILGQGPKLLIQFQNNGVVDDSQLPKDRFSAERLKGVDSTLKIQPAKLEDSAVYLCASAYWTSGGPKHIQYFGAGTRLSVL.

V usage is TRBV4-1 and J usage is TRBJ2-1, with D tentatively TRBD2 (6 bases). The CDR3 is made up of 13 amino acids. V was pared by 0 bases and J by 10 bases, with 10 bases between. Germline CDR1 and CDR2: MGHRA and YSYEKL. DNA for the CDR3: TGCGCCAGCAGCCAAGAGGTAGGAGGGGAGCAGTTCTTC. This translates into CASSQEVGGEQFF.

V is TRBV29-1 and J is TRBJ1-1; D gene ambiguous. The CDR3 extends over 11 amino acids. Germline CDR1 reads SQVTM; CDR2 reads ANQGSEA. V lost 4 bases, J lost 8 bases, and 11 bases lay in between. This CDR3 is CSVGADPEAFF. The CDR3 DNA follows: TGCAGCGTTGGGGCAGATCCCGAAGCTTTCTTT.

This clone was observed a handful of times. The CDR3 is CASSHKTGSYEQYF. DNA of the CDR3: TGTGCCAGCAGCCACAAGACAGGGTCCTACGAGCAGTACTTC. The chain employs TRBV5-6 and TRBJ2-7, with 7 bases matching TRBD1. Germline CDR1 is SGHDT and CDR2 is YYEEEE. J gave up 1 base and V 4 bases, and 5 bases lay outside the gene matches. The CDR3 is made up of 14 amino acids.